The T cell receptor beta chain under discussion was sequenced for a study of cytomegalovirus exposure and HLA in healthy donors. The PCR used 60 Vbeta and 13 Jbeta primers. In the authors' methods: Per a later analysis, the number of unique TCR beta chains was some 80 million, of which roughly 11 million were shared. Here immunoSEQ multiplex PCR was the method, and the copy in TCRdb shows in-frame clones only, minus some. Clonal size and the V and J genes are those of that table, whereas D and trimming came from the DNA. The sample has 150,000 to 200,000 clones, over 60% seen once. The CDR3 has 15 residues. The germline CDR1 and CDR2 sequences are SGHDN and FVKESK. Trimming cost V 2 bases and J 0 bases, with 7 bases left between them. This clone was counted between two and nine times.

The rearrangement joins TRBV14 to TRBJ1-4; D remains unclear. This sequence originates from a woman between 40 and 55 years old in good health and CMV-seronegative. The sequencing input was PBMCs. The CDR3 region is CASSQQVATNEKLFF. In nucleotides, the CDR3 is TGTGCCAGCAGCCAACAGGTTGCAACTAATGAAAAACTGTTTTTT. The full variable domain, rest sourced from reference TRBV14 and TRBJ1-4, is EAGVTQFPSHSVIEKGQTVTLRCDPISGHDNLYWYRRVMGKEIKFLLHFVKESKQDESGMPNNRFLAERTGGTYSTLKVQPAELEDSGVYFCASSQQVATNEKLFFGSGTQLSVL.